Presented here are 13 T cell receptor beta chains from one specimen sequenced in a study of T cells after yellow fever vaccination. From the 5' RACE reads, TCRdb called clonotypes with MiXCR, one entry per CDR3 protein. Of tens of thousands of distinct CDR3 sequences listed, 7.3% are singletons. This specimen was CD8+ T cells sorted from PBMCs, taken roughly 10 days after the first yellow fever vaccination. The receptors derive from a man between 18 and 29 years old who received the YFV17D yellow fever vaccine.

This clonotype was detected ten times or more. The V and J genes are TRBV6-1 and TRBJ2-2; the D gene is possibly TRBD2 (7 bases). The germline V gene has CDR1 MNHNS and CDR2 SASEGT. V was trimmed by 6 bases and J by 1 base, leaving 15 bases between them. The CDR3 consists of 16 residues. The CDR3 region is CASRSIGGRNTGELFF. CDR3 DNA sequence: TGTGCCAGCAGAAGTATCGGGGGGCGGAACACCGGGGAGCTGTTTTTT.

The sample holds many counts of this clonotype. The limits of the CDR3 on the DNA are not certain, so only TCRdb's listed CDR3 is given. CDR3 region: CASILGTEAFF. The rearrangement uses TRBV6-6 and TRBJ1-1. The CDR3 spans 11 residues, counting both ends. Germline assignment: CDR1 MNHNY and CDR2 SVGAGI (reference sequence).

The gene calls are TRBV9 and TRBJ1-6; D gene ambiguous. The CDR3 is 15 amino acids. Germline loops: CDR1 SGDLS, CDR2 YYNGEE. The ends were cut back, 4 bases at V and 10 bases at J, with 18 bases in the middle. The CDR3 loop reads CASSSNGYLSSPLHF. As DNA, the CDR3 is TGTGCCAGCAGCTCAAATGGATATCTTAGCTCACCCCTCCACTTT.

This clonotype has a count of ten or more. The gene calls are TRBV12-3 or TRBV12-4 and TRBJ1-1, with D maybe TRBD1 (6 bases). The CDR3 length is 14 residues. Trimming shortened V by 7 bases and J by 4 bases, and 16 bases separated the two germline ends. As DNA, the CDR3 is TGTGCCAGCATTTGGGCTCCGGGGGCCACTGAAGCTTTCTTT. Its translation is CASIWAPGATEAFF.

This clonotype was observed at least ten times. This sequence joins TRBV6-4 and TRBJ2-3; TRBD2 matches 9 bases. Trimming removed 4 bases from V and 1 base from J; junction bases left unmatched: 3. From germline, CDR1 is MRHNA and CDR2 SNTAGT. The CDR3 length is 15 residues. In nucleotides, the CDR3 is TGTGCCAGCAGTGTCCAGCGGGGGGGCACAGATACGCAGTATTTT. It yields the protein CASSVQRGGTDTQYF.

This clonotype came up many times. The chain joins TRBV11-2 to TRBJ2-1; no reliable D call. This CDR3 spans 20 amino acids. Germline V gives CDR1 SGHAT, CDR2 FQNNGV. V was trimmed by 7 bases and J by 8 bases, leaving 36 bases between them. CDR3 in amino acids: CASIFRDTTKAAGLMDEQFF. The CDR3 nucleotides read TGTGCCAGCATCTTTAGGGATACGACGAAAGCAGCCGGGTTGATGGATGAGCAGTTCTTC.

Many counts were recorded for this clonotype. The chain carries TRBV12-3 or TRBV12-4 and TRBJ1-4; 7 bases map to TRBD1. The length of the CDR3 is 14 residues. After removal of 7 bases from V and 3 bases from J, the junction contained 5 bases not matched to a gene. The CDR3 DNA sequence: TGTGCCAGCACTCCGGGACAGCCTAATGAAAAACTGTTTTTT. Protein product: CASTPGQPNEKLFF.

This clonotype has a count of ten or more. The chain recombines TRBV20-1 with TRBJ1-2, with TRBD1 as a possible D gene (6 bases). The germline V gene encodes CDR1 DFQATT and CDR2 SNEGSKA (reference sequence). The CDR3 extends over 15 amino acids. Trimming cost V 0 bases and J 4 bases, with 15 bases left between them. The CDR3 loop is CSARDIRGPAYGYTF. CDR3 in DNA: TGCAGTGCTAGAGATATCCGGGGGCCCGCCTATGGCTACACCTTC.

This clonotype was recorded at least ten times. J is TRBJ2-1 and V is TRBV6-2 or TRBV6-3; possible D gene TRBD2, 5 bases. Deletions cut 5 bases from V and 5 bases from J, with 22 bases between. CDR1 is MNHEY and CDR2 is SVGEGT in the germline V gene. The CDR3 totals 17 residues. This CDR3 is CASSPVGKRSKNNEQFF. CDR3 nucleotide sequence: TGTGCCAGCAGTCCCGTAGGAAAGCGGTCTAAAAACAATGAGCAGTTCTTC.

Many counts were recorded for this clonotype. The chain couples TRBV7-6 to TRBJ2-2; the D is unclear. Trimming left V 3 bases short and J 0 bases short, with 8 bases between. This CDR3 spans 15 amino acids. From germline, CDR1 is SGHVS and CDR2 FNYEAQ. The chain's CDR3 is CASSFGDANTGELFF. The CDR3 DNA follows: TGTGCCAGCAGCTTTGGCGACGCGAACACCGGGGAGCTGTTTTTT.

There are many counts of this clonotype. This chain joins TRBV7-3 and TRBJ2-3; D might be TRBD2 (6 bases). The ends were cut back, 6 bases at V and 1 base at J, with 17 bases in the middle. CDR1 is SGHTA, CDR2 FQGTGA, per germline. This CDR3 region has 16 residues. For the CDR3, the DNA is TGTGCCAGCAGTAAACCAACTAGCCTGGGCACAGATACGCAGTATTTT. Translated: CASSKPTSLGTDTQYF.

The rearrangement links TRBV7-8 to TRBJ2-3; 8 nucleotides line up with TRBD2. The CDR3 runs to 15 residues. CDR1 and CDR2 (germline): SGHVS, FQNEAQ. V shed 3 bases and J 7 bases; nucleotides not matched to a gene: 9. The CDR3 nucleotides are TGTGCCAGCAGCTTGGGGGGACTAGTTATGAATACGCAGTATTTT. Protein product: CASSLGGLVMNTQYF.

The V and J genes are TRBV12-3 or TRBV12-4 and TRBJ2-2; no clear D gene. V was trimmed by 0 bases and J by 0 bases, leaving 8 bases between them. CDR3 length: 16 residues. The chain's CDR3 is CASSLALTTNTGELFF. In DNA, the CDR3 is TGTGCCAGCAGTTTAGCGCTGACCACGAACACCGGGGAGCTGTTTTTT.